This T cell receptor (beta chain) was found in a study of cytomegalovirus exposure and HLA in healthy donors. Broader study findings: Indistinguishable V segments, including TRBV6-2 and TRBV6-3, were excluded.

V dropped 3 bases and J dropped 5; count of bases not matched to a gene: 6. Germline CDR1 reads MNHEY; CDR2 reads SMNVEV (reference sequence). This CDR3 contains 17 residues. 13 Jbeta primers and 60 Vbeta primers were used for the PCR. Profiling relied on immunoSEQ multiplex PCR, and the TCRdb table lists in-frame clones only, not all of them. The repertoire holds 150,000 to 200,000 clones, with about 10% as singletons. This clone was seen a handful of times. Its antigen is not known. The rearrangement joins TRBV27 to TRBJ2-2, with 13 bases fitting TRBD2. The receptor was isolated from a woman aged 25 to 39 in good health and CMV-seropositive. Input material: PBMCs. CDR3 nucleotides: TGTGCCAGCAGTTTCTTCGGACTAGCGGGAGCTACCGGGGAGCTGTTTTTT. Protein: CASSFFGLAGATGELFF.